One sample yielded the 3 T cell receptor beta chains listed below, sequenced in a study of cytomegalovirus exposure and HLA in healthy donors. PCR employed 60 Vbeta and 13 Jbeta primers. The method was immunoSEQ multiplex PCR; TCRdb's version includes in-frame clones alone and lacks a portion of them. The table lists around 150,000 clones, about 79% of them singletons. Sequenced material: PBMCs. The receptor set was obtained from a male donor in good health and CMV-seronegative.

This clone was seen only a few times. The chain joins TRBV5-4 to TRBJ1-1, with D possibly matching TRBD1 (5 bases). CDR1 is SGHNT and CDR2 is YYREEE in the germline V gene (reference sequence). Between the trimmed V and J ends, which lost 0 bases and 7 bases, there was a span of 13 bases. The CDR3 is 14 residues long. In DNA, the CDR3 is TGTGCCAGCAGCTTGGCGCCGGGGGGACGTGAAGCTTTCTTT. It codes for CASSLAPGGREAFF.

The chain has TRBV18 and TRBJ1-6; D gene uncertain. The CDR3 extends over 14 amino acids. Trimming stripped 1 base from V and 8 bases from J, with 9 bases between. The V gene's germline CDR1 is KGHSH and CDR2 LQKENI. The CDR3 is CASSPLRPDSPLHF. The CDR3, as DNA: TGTGCCAGCTCACCACTGAGGCCCGATTCACCCCTCCACTTT.

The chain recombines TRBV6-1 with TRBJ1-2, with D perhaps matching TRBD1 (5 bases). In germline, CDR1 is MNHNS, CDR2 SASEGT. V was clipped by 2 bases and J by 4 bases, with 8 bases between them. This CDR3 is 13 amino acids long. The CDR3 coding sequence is TGTGCCAGCAGTGAATCCCAGGGCTATGGCTACACCTTC. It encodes CASSESQGYGYTF.